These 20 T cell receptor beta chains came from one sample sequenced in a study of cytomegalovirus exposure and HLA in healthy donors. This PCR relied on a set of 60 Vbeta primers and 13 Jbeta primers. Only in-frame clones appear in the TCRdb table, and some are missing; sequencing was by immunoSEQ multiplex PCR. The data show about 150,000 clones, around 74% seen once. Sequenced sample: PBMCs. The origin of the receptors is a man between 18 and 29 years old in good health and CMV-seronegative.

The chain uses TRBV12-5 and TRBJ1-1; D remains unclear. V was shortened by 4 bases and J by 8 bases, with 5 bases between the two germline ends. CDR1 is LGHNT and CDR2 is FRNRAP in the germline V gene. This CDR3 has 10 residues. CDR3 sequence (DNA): TGTGCTAGTGGTTCCCGGGAAGCTTTCTTT. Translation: CASGSREAFF.

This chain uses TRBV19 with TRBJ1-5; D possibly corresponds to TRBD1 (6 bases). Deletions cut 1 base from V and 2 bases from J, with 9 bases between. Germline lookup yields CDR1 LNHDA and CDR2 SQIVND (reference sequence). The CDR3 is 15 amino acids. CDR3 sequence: CASSIGRGGNQPQHF. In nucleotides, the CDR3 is TGTGCCAGTAGTATAGGCAGGGGAGGCAATCAGCCCCAGCATTTT.

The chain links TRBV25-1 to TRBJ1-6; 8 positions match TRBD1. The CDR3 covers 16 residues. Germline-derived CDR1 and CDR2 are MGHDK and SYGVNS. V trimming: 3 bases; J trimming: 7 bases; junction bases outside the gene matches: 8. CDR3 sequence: CASSDRDRTLNSPLHF. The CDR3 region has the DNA TGTGCCAGCAGTGATCGGGACAGGACCCTGAATTCACCCCTCCACTTT.

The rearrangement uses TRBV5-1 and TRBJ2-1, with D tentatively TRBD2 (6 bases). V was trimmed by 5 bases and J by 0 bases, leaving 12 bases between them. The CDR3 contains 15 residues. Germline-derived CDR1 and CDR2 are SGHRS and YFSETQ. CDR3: CASRVSGVSYNEQFF. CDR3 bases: TGCGCCAGCAGGGTTTCGGGAGTCTCCTACAATGAGCAGTTCTTC.

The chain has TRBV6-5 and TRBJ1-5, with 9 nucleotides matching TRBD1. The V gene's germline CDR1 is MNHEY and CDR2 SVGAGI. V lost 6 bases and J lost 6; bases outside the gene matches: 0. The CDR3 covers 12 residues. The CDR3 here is CASRTGGQPQHF. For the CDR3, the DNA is TGTGCCAGCAGGACAGGGGGTCAGCCCCAGCATTTT.

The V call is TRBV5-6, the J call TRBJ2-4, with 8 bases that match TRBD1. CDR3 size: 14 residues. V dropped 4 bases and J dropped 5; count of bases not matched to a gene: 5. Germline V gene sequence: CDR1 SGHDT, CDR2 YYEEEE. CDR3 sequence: CASSPTGDQNIQYF. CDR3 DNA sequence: TGTGCCAGCAGCCCGACAGGGGACCAAAACATTCAGTACTTC.

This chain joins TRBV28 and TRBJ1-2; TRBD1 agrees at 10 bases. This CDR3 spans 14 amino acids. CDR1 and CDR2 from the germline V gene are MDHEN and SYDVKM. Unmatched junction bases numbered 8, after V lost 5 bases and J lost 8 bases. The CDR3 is CASSVDRGRGGYTF. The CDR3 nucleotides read TGTGCCAGCAGTGTCGACAGGGGGCGCGGAGGCTACACCTTC.

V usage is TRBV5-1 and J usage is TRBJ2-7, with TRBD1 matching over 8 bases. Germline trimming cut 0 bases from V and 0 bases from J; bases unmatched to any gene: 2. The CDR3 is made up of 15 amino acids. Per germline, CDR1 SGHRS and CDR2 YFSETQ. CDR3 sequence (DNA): TGCGCCAGCAGCTTGGGGACAGGGACCTCCTACGAGCAGTACTTC. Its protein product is CASSLGTGTSYEQYF.

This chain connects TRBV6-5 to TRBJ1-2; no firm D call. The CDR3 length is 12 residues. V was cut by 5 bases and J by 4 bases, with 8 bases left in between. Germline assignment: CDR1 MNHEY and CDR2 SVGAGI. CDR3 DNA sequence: TGTGCCAGCAGTGCCGGTTCCTATGGCTACACCTTC. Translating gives CASSAGSYGYTF.

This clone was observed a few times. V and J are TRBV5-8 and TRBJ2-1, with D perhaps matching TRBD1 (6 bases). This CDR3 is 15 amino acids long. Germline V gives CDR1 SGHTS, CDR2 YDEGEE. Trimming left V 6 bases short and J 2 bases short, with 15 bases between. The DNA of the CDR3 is TGTGCCAGCAACACCGGGACAACGACCTACAATGAGCAGTTCTTC. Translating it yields CASNTGTTTYNEQFF.

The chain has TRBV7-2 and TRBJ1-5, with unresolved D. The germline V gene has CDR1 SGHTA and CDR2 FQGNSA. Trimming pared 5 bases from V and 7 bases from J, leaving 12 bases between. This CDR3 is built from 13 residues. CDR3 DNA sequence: TGTGCCAGCAGCCCCCAAGGGAGACAGCCCCAGCATTTT. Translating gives CASSPQGRQPQHF.

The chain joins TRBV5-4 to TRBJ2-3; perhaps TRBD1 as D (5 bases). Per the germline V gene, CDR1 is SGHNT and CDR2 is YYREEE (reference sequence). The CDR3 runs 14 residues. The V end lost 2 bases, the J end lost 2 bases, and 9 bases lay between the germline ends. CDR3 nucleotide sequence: TGTGCCAGCAGCTTCCAGGGCGTCACAGATACGCAGTATTTT. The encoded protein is CASSFQGVTDTQYF.

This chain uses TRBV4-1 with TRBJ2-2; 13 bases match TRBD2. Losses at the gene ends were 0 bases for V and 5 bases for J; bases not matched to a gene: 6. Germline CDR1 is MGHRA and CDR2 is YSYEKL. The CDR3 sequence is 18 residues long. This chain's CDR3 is CASSQDLETSGRTGELFF. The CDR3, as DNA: TGCGCCAGCAGCCAAGATCTAGAGACTAGCGGGAGGACCGGGGAGCTGTTTTTT.

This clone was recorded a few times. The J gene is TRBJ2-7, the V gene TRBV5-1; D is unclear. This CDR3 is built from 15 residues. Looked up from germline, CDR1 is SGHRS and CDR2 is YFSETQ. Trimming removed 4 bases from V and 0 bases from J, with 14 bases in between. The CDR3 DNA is TGCGCCAGCAGCCCCCTCCCACAGAGCTCCTACGAGCAGTACTTC. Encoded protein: CASSPLPQSSYEQYF.

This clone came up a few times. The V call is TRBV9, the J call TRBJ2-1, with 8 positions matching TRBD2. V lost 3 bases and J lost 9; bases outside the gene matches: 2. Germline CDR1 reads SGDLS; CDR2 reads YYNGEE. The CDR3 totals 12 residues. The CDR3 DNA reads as TGTGCCAGCAGCGCTAGCGGGCCTGAGCAGTTCTTC. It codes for CASSASGPEQFF.

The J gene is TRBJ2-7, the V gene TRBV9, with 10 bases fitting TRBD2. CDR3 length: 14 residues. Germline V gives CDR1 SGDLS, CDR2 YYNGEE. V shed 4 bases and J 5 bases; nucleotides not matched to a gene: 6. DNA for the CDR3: TGTGCCAGCAGCAAAAGCGGGAGGGCCGACGAGCAGTACTTC. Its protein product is CASSKSGRADEQYF.

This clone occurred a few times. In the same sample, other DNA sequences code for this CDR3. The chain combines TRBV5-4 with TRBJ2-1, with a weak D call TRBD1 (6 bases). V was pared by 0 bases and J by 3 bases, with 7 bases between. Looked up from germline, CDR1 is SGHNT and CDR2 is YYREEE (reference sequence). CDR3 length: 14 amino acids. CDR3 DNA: TGTGCCAGCAGCTTGGGGGGGCTCTACAATGAGCAGTTCTTC. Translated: CASSLGGLYNEQFF. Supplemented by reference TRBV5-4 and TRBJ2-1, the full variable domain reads ETGVTQSPTHLIKTRGQQVTLRCSSQSGHNTVSWYQQALGQGPQFIFQYYREEENGRGNFPPRFSGLQFPNYSSELNVNALELDDSALYLCASSLGGLYNEQFFGPGTRLTVL.

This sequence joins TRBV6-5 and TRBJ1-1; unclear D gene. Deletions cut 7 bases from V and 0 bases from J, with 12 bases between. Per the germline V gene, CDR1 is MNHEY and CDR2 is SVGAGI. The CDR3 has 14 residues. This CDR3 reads CASTGSVMNTEAFF. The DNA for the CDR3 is TGTGCCAGCACGGGGTCGGTCATGAACACTGAAGCTTTCTTT.

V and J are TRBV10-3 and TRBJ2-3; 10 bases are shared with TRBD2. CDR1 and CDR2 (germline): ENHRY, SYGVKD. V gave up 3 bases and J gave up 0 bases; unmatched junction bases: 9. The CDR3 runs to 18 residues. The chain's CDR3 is CAISEMLAGASSTDTQYF. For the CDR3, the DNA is TGTGCCATCAGTGAAATGCTAGCGGGAGCATCTAGCACAGATACGCAGTATTTT.

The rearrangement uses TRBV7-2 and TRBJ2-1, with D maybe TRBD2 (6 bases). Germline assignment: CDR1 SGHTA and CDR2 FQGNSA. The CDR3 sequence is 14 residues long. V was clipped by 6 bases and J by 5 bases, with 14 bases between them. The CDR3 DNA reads TGTGCCAGCAGAAAAGGGACTTCCCACAATGAGCAGTTCTTC. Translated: CASRKGTSHNEQFF.